The clone carrying this T cell receptor (beta chain) appeared many times. The target antigen is unknown. Through a sample-barcoded 5' primer and a J-beta primer mix, a second PCR was run for roughly 6 to 11 cycles. From the 5' RACE reads, TCRdb called clonotypes with MiXCR, one entry per CDR3 protein. The table lists hundreds of thousands of distinct CDR3 sequences, roughly half of them singletons. This sample is drawn from a study of blood T cells in healthy people across ages. Findings of the study overall: Naive T cell percentage showed a strong correlation with the diversity of TCR beta. Conclusively comparing naive with antigen-experienced cells was impossible with unsorted PBMCs. One million T cells yielded diversity estimates that were considered underestimates.

The individuals who served as donors were healthy Caucasians living in Russia, aged roughly 6 to 100. Trimming removed 3 bases from V and 1 base from J, with 14 bases in between. The CDR3 consists of 16 residues. Germline lookup yields CDR1 SGDLS and CDR2 YYNGEE. This receptor was identified in a woman older than 75 in good health. Sequenced material: blood. J is TRBJ2-1 and V is TRBV9; tentative D call: TRBD2 (5 bases). The CDR3 sequence is CASSAHISVSYNEQFF. As DNA, the CDR3 is TGTGCCAGCAGCGCTCACATTAGCGTTTCCTACAATGAGCAGTTCTTC.